These 5 T cell receptor beta chains were all obtained from the same sample, sequenced in a study of blood T cell repertoires in COVID-19 (dated by TCRdb to 2018 to 2021). The library was prepared using the immunoSEQ multiplex PCR assay. The table comes from immuneACCESS by way of TCRdb, which keeps in-frame sequences with V and J called. Part of the clones is missing from these tables; in studies checked, under half for an unresolved V gene and the rest for unknown reasons. Here the sample has 100,000 to 150,000 clones; more than 75% occur a single time. Around 3.6% of the sample comes from the top ten. Sequences were obtained from peripheral blood. Receptors originate from a woman aged 55-69 years with acute or convalescent COVID-19.

The genes are TRBV3-1 (or the pseudogene TRBV3-2) and TRBJ2-1, with 11 bases matching TRBD1. The J segment lost 7 bases and the V segment lost 3 bases, leaving 2 bases of the junction unmatched. CDR3 length: 14 amino acids. In germline, CDR1 is LGHDT, CDR2 YNNKEL (reference sequence). CDR3 DNA sequence: TGTGCCAGCAGCCACGGGACAGGGGGGAATGAGCAGTTCTTC. It encodes CASSHGTGGNEQFF.

The chain is built from TRBV5-5 and TRBJ2-3, with TRBD1 identical over 8 bases. Per the germline V gene, CDR1 is SGHKS and CDR2 is YYEKEE (reference sequence). The CDR3 runs 17 residues. V shed 0 bases, J shed 3 bases, and the junction held 9 bases outside the gene matches. CDR3 bases: TGTGCCAGCAGCTTGGCACCAGGGGGCTTAGGGACAGATACGCAGTATTTT. Residues: CASSLAPGGLGTDTQYF.

V and J are TRBV5-4 and TRBJ2-2, with D possibly matching TRBD1 (6 bases). Germline assignment: CDR1 SGHNT and CDR2 YYREEE (reference sequence). The CDR3 runs to 14 residues. The V and J ends lost 4 bases and 5 bases respectively, with 12 bases between them. The CDR3 loop is CASSPSGTTGELFF. CDR3 nucleotide sequence: TGTGCCAGCAGCCCTTCCGGGACAACCGGGGAGCTGTTTTTT.

The J gene is TRBJ2-1, the V gene TRBV19, with TRBD2 matching over 14 bases. CDR1 is LNHDA and CDR2 is SQIVND in the germline V gene (reference sequence). The trim removed 6 bases at V and 0 bases at J, leaving 4 bases unmatched. The CDR3 has 17 residues. CDR3 in amino acids: CASRRLAGGSSYNEQFF. The DNA for the CDR3 is TGTGCCAGTAGACGACTAGCGGGAGGGAGCTCCTACAATGAGCAGTTCTTC. Full variable domain (outside the CDR3, taken from reference TRBV19 and TRBJ2-1): DGGITQSPKYLFRKEGQNVTLSCEQNLNHDAMYWYRQDPGQGLRLIYYSQIVNDFQKGDIAEGYSVSREKKESFPLTVTSAQKNPTAFYLCASRRLAGGSSYNEQFFGPGTRLTVL.

This clone has a handful of counts. The rearrangement uses TRBV30 and TRBJ1-2; 9 bases map to TRBD1. The CDR3 loop spans 15 amino acids. The junction had 7 bases not matched to a gene; V was cut back by 0 bases and J by 5 bases. Germline-derived CDR1 and CDR2 are GTSNPN and SVGIG (reference sequence). CDR3 residues: CAWSVGGTGIYGYTF. CDR3 sequence (DNA): TGTGCCTGGAGTGTAGGTGGGACAGGGATTTATGGCTACACCTTC.